The 5 T cell receptor beta chains listed next were all sequenced from one sample in a study of blood T cell repertoires in COVID-19 (TCRdb year 2020). The library came from the immunoSEQ multiplex PCR assay. This is the immuneACCESS table as TCRdb keeps it, with only in-frame sequences that have V and J called. A part of the clones is gone; compared with another copy, unresolved V genes explain less than half, and the rest is unexplained. Across this sample there are 300,000 or so clones, with about 90% seen only once. About 8% of the sample goes to the ten largest clones. The sequenced sample was peripheral blood. The receptors shown here come from a woman aged 50 to 65 who had recovered from COVID-19.

The CDR3 DNA is TGTGCCAGCAGTTTACCCTCCTGGCAGGGAAGGGAGACCCAGTACTTC. It codes for CASSLPSWQGRETQYF. The chain couples TRBV28 to TRBJ2-5; D is perhaps TRBD1 (5 bases). CDR1 and CDR2 from the germline V gene are MDHEN and SYDVKM. This CDR3 has 16 residues. V lost 2 bases and J lost 5, with 18 bases in between.

V is TRBV27 and J is TRBJ2-1, with D possibly matching TRBD1 (6 bases). The CDR3 loop spans 14 amino acids. The V gene lost 3 bases and the J gene lost 4 bases, with 10 bases spanning the gap. From germline, CDR1 is MNHEY and CDR2 SMNVEV (reference sequence). The DNA for the CDR3 is TGTGCCAGCAGTTTTGGGACATCTTACAATGAGCAGTTCTTC. Its protein product is CASSFGTSYNEQFF.

The rearrangement joins TRBV18 to TRBJ2-7, with 7 bases that match TRBD2. The CDR3 runs to 13 residues. The junction had 4 bases not matched to a gene; V was cut back by 2 bases and J by 6 bases. The germline V gene encodes CDR1 KGHSH and CDR2 LQKENI. The CDR3, as DNA: TGTGCCAGCTCACCAGGGGGAGGGACCGAGCAGTACTTC. Its protein is CASSPGGGTEQYF.

The chain has TRBV5-5 and TRBJ2-1; 9 bases match TRBD1. V was pared by 4 bases and J by 6 bases, with 8 bases of the junction left unmatched. The CDR3 has 15 amino acids. In germline, CDR1 is SGHKS, CDR2 YYEKEE (reference sequence). Here the CDR3 reads CASSGRTGESNEQFF. CDR3 DNA sequence: TGTGCCAGCAGCGGGAGGACAGGGGAGTCCAATGAGCAGTTCTTC. The whole variable domain, remainder taken from reference TRBV5-5 and TRBJ2-1, is DAGVTQSPTHLIKTRGQQVTLRCSPISGHKSVSWYQQVLGQGPQFIFQYYEKEERGRGNFPDRFSARQFPNYSSELNVNALLLGDSALYLCASSGRTGESNEQFFGPGTRLTVL.

The V call is TRBV9, the J call TRBJ2-1, with D perhaps TRBD2 (5 bases). V lost 0 bases and J 1 base, leaving 8 bases between the germline ends. The CDR3 extends over 15 amino acids. Per the germline V gene, CDR1 is SGDLS and CDR2 is YYNGEE. The CDR3 loop reads CASSVGVASYNEQFF. CDR3 bases: TGTGCCAGCAGCGTAGGGGTAGCGTCCTACAATGAGCAGTTCTTC.